This record looks at one T cell receptor beta chain sequence and its context. The antigen is undetermined. The entry originates in a study of graft-versus-host responses after intestinal transplantation. Overall study context: Among the recipients, transplants were multivisceral, liver-intestinal, or isolated intestinal. All of the recipients had induction that used anti-thymocyte globulin, then tacrolimus and steroids for approximately 3 years. Overall study findings and caveats: Declining HvG levels early post-transplant were linked to peak circulating GvH clone levels. Investigators detected GvH clones in recipient marrow, with some emerging earlier in ileum or blood.

CDR3 length: 17 residues. The V segment lost 0 bases and the J segment 6 bases; nucleotides outside the gene matches: 10. CDR1 SGHTA and CDR2 FQGNSA come from the germline V gene. Assay used: immunoSEQ multiplex PCR; TCRdb lists only in-frame clones, some missing. This sample has 70,000 or so clones, with 84% found just once. The chain joins TRBV7-2 to TRBJ2-3; 9 nucleotides align to TRBD2. The sample was unstimulated CD4+ T cells sorted from spleen or lymph node cells, taken before transplant. The sequence was collected from a human donor who was the organ donor for an intestinal transplant. The CDR3 DNA is TGTGCCAGCAGCTTAGCGATTAGCGGGGGTACTACGGATACGCAGTATTTT. Translation gives CASSLAISGGTTDTQYF.